Many counts were recorded for the clone carrying this TCR beta chain. Its antigen remains unidentified. Using a J-beta primer mix together with a sample-barcoded 5' primer, a second PCR was run for roughly 6 to 11 cycles. TCRdb re-called the 5' RACE reads with MiXCR, one entry per CDR3 protein. The data contain over 600,000 distinct CDR3 sequences, roughly 41% of them singletons. A minimum of 6 million PBMCs was isolated per sample. The data were taken from a study of blood T cells in healthy people across ages. Study results and caveats: Roughly linear age-related decline in beta diversity appeared, significant by age roughly 40. TCR beta diversity was tightly associated with the proportion of naive T cells. Aged donors had fewer naive CD4+ cells and lower diversity than long-lived donors.

This receptor was identified in a man older than 75 in good health. Sequenced: blood.

The CDR3 coding sequence is TGTGCCAGCAGTGGGACTAGCGGGTACAACTACAATGAGCAGTTCTTC. Its translation: CASSGTSGYNYNEQFF. The V and J genes are TRBV2 and TRBJ2-1; the match to TRBD2 covers 11 bases. This CDR3 has 16 residues. V trimming: 4 bases; J trimming: 3 bases; junction bases outside the gene matches: 5. The germline V gene has CDR1 SNHLY and CDR2 FYNNEI.